This is a list of T cell receptor beta chains from one sample in a study of blood T cell repertoires in COVID-19. Method: immunoSEQ multiplex PCR; TCRdb's copy keeps in-frame clones and lacks some. The table has about 160,000 clones, 80% seen once; the top ten hold roughly 3.4%. The sequenced sample was PBMCs or T cells enriched from blood (not recorded which). Receptors originate from a woman aged 55-70 years who had recovered from COVID-19. CDR3s include the opening cysteine and the closing phenylalanine or tryptophan. Each record gives: CDR3 protein, CDR3 DNA, clone size, D gene, V gene, J gene. A D gene is named only where the DNA matches it firmly. The size of a clone is reported for some rows only, either as once, few or many, or as a class for expanded clones.

CATSRGAGGREETQYF	TGTGCCACCAGCAGAGGAGCGGGGGGCCGGGAGGAGACCCAGTACTTC	-	TRBD2	TRBV15	TRBJ2-5
CASRHRADGSNEQYF	TGCGCCAGCCGACACAGGGCTGACGGGTCCAACGAGCAGTACTTC	-	-	TRBV5-1	TRBJ2-7
CASSRFYGNEQFF	TGTGCCAGCAGCCGGTTCTATGGCAATGAGCAGTTCTTC	-	-	TRBV14	TRBJ2-1
CASSLYSYNEQFF	TGTGCCAGCAGTTTATACAGCTACAATGAGCAGTTCTTC	-	-	TRBV27	TRBJ2-1
CASSLDPKREQYF	TGCGCCAGCAGCTTGGACCCAAAACGGGAGCAGTACTTC	-	-	TRBV5-1	TRBJ2-7
CASSPGRGGHGYTF	TGTGCCAGCAGCCCGGGACGGGGGGGGCATGGCTACACCTTC	-	-	TRBV13	TRBJ1-2
CASSPGGQVNQPQHF	TGTGCCAGCTCCCCCGGTGGACAGGTCAATCAGCCCCAGCATTTT	-	TRBD1	TRBV18	TRBJ1-5
CASSPEGYRLFF	TGCGCCAGCAGCCCGGAGGGTTATAGACTGTTTTTT	-	-	TRBV5-1	TRBJ1-4
CASSGRTGAQETQYF	TGTGCCAGCAGCGGGAGGACAGGGGCGCAGGAGACCCAGTACTTC	-	TRBD1	TRBV5-8	TRBJ2-5
CASSPDRPGQDEQYF	TGCGCCAGCAGCCCGGATCGTCCAGGTCAGGACGAGCAGTACTTC	-	-	TRBV5-1	TRBJ2-7
CASSAGLAGNNEQFF	TGTGCCAGCAGCGCTGGACTAGCGGGGAACAATGAGCAGTTCTTC	-	TRBD2	TRBV2	TRBJ2-1
CASSFTTGITYNEQFF	TGCGCCAGCAGCTTCACGACAGGGATTACCTACAATGAGCAGTTCTTC	-	TRBD1	TRBV5-1	TRBJ2-1
CASSLGTGGVNYGYTF	TGTGCCAGCAGCTTGGGGACAGGGGGTGTGAACTATGGCTACACCTTC	-	TRBD1	TRBV5-8	TRBJ1-2
CAISDYSYGYTF	TGTGCCATCAGTGATTATAGCTACGGCTACACCTTC	few	-	TRBV10-3	TRBJ1-2
CASSEVGAGAYNEQFF	TGTGCCAGCAGTGAAGTAGGGGCGGGGGCCTACAATGAGCAGTTCTTC	-	TRBD2	TRBV6-1	TRBJ2-1
CASSVSTSGGNEQFF	TGTGCCAGCAGTGTTTCGACTAGCGGGGGCAATGAGCAGTTCTTC	once	TRBD2	TRBV9	TRBJ2-1
CASSRARDRDQPQHF	TGCGCCAGCAGCCGGGCCCGGGACAGGGATCAGCCCCAGCATTTT	-	TRBD1	TRBV4-1	TRBJ1-5
CASSLEHRTARTMGYTF	TGTGCCAGCAGCTTGGAGCACCGGACAGCTAGAACTATGGGCTACACCTTC	-	-	TRBV7-8	TRBJ1-2
CASSIVGGTGELFF	TGTGCCAGTAGTATAGTGGGGGGCACCGGGGAGCTGTTTTTT	-	-	TRBV19	TRBJ2-2
CASSLEPWQENTGELFF	TGCGCCAGCAGCTTGGAGCCGTGGCAGGAGAACACCGGGGAGCTGTTTTTT	once	-	TRBV5-1	TRBJ2-2
CASSSRPGLRAVNEQFF	TGTGCCAGCAGCTCACGCCCGGGACTAAGGGCTGTCAATGAGCAGTTCTTC	-	TRBD2	TRBV11-2	TRBJ2-1
CASSRSGANTGELFF	TGTGCCAGCAGCCGTAGCGGGGCCAACACCGGGGAGCTGTTTTTT	-	TRBD2	TRBV7-6	TRBJ2-2
CASSTGTGKKLAKNIQYF	TGTGCCAGCAGTACAGGGACAGGGAAGAAACTAGCCAAAAACATTCAGTACTTC	-	TRBD1	TRBV27	TRBJ2-4
CSFSERGDSSYEQYF	TGCAGCTTCTCCGAGCGGGGGGACTCCTCCTACGAGCAGTACTTC	once	TRBD2	TRBV29-1	TRBJ2-7
CASSYRGGGYTF	TGTGCCAGCAGTTACAGGGGGGGTGGCTACACCTTC	-	-	TRBV6-5	TRBJ1-2
CASSPGQTYGYTF	TGTGCCAGCAGCCCCGGACAGACCTATGGCTACACCTTC	-	-	TRBV5-6	TRBJ1-2
CASTSRGDVGSPLHF	TGTGCCAGCACCTCTCGGGGGGACGTAGGTTCACCCCTCCACTTT	-	-	TRBV7-2	TRBJ1-6
CASSPWDRGYGYTF	TGTGCCAGCAGTCCGTGGGACAGGGGGTATGGCTACACCTTC	-	TRBD1	TRBV27	TRBJ1-2
CASSTGTSGYTEQFF	TGTGCCAGTAGTACCGGGACTAGCGGGTATACTGAGCAGTTCTTC	-	TRBD2	TRBV19	TRBJ2-1
CASSGGVLGGDSPLHF	TGTGCCAGCAGTGGGGGGGTCCTTGGTGGGGATTCACCCCTCCACTTT	-	-	TRBV25-1	TRBJ1-6
CAWSRQGVNYGYTF	TGTGCCTGGAGCCGACAGGGGGTAAACTATGGCTACACCTTC	-	TRBD1	TRBV30	TRBJ1-2
CASSPFEGHGANVLTF	TGTGCCAGCAGCCCCTTTGAGGGCCATGGGGCCAACGTCCTGACTTTC	-	-	TRBV3-1/TRBV3-2	TRBJ2-6
CASSSTSVGEQYF	TGTGCCAGCAGCTCAACTAGCGTCGGCGAGCAGTACTTC	-	TRBD2	TRBV7-8	TRBJ2-7
CAIRRGLPGNTIYF	TGTGCCATCAGGAGGGGGCTACCCGGAAACACCATATATTTT	-	TRBD1	TRBV10-3	TRBJ1-3
CASSHDSYTEAFF	TGTGCCAGCAGCCATGACAGCTATACTGAAGCTTTCTTT	-	-	TRBV14	TRBJ1-1
CASSRDQANTEAFF	TGTGCCAGCAGCCGAGATCAGGCGAACACTGAAGCTTTCTTT	-	-	TRBV3-1/TRBV3-2	TRBJ1-1
CASSQGWQATNEKLFF	TGTGCCAGCAGCCAAGGTTGGCAGGCAACTAATGAAAAACTGTTTTTT	-	-	TRBV4-2	TRBJ1-4